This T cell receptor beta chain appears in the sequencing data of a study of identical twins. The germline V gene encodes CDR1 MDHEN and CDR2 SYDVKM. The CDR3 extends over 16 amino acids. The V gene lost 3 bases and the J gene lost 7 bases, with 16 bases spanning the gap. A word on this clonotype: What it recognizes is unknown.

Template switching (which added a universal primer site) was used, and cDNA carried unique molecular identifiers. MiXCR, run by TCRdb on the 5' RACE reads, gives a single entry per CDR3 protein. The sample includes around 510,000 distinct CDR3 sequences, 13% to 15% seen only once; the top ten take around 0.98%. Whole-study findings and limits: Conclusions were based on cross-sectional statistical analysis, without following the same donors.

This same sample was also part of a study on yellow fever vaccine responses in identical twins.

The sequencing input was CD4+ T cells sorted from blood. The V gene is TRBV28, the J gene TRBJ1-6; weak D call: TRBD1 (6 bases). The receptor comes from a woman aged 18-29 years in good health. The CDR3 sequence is CASSFLLQGGNSPLHF. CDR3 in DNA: TGTGCCAGCAGTTTTCTATTACAGGGCGGCAATTCACCCCTCCACTTT.